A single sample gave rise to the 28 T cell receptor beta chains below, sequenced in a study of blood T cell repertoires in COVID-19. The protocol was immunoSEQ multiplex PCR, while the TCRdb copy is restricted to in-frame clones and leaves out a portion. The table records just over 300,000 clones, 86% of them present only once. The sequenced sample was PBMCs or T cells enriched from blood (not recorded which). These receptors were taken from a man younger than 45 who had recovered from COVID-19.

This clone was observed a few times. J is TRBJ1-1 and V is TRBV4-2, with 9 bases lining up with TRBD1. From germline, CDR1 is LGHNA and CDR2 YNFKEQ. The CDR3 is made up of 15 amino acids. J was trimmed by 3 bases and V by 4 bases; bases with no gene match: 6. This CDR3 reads CASSRGTGRDTEAFF. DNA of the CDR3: TGTGCCAGCAGCCGAGGGACAGGGAGGGACACTGAAGCTTTCTTT.

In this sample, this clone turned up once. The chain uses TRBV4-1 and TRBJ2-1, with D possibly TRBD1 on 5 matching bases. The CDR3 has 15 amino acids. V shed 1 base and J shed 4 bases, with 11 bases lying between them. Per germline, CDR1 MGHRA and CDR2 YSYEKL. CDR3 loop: CASSQVDRPYNEQFF. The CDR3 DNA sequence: TGCGCCAGCAGCCAAGTTGACAGACCTTACAATGAGCAGTTCTTC.

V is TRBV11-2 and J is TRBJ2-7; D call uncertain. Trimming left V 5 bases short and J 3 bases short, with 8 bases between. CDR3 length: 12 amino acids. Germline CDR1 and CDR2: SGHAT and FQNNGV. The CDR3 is CASSTHSYEQYF. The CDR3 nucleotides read TGTGCCAGCAGCACCCACAGCTACGAGCAGTACTTC. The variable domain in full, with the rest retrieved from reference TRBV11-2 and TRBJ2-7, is EAGVAQSPRYKIIEKRQSVAFWCNPISGHATLYWYQQILGQGPKLLIQFQNNGVVDDSQLPKDRFSAERLKGVDSTLKIQPAKLEDSAVYLCASSTHSYEQYFGPGTRLTVT.

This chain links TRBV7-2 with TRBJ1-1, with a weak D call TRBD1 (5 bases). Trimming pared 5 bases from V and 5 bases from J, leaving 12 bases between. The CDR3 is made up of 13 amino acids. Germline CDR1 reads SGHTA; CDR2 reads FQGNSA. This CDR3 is CASSVRDRTEAFF. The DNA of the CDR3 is TGTGCCAGCAGCGTCAGGGATAGAACTGAAGCTTTCTTT.

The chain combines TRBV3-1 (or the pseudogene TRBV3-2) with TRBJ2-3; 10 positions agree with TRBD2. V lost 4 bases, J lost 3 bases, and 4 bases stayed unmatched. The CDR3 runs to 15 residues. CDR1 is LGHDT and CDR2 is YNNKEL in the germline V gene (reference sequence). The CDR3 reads CASSRGLAWTDTQYF. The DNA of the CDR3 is TGTGCCAGCAGCCGGGGACTAGCGTGGACAGATACGCAGTATTTT.

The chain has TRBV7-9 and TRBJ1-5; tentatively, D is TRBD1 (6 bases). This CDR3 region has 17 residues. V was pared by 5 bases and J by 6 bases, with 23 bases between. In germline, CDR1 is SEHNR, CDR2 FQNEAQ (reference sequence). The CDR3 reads CASSRGATGYSSQPQHF. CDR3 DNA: TGTGCCAGCAGCCGGGGGGCAACAGGGTATAGTAGTCAGCCCCAGCATTTT.

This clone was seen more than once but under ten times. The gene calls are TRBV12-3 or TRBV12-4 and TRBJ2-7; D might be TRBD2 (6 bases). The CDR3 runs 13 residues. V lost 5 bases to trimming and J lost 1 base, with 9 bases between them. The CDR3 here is CASSGGGSYEQYF. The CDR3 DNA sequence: TGTGCCAGCAGTGGTGGAGGGTCCTACGAGCAGTACTTC.

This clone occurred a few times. CDR3 bases: TGTGCCAGCAGCGCCCCGGCCCGGGACAGTGCGACTGAAGCTTTCTTT. This sequence encodes CASSAPARDSATEAFF. The chain recombines TRBV9 with TRBJ1-1, with 7 bases aligning to TRBD1. The CDR3 loop spans 16 amino acids. The germline V gene encodes CDR1 SGDLS and CDR2 YYNGEE. J was trimmed by 5 bases and V by 3 bases; bases with no gene match: 13.

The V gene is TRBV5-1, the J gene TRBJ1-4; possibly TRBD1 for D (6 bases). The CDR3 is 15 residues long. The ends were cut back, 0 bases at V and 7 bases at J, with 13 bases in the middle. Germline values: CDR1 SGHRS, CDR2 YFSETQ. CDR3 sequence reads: CASSLGGHQGEKLFF. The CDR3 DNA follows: TGCGCCAGCAGCTTGGGGGGACATCAGGGTGAAAAACTGTTTTTT.

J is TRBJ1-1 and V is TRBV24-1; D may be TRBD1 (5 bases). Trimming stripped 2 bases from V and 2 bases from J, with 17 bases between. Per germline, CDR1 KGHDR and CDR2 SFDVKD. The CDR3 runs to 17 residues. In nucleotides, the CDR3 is TGTGCCACCAGTGATTCTGGGGCAGGGCGGGAAAACACTGAAGCTTTCTTT. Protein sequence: CATSDSGAGRENTEAFF.

The DNA for the CDR3 is TGTGCCAGCAGTCTTATCCTTACGACAGGGGGTGAGGGCTACACCTTC. Its translation: CASSLILTTGGEGYTF. V usage is TRBV27 and J usage is TRBJ1-2; TRBD1 matches 9 bases. The CDR3 has 16 residues. CDR1 is MNHEY, CDR2 SMNVEV, per germline (reference sequence). Germline trimming cut 5 bases from V and 8 bases from J; bases unmatched to any gene: 15.

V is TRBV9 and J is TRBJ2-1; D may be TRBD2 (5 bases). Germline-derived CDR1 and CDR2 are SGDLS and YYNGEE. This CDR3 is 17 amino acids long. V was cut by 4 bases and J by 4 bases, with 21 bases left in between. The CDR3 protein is CASSPPPRGSLYNEQFF. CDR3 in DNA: TGTGCCAGCAGCCCTCCCCCCAGAGGGTCCCTATACAATGAGCAGTTCTTC.

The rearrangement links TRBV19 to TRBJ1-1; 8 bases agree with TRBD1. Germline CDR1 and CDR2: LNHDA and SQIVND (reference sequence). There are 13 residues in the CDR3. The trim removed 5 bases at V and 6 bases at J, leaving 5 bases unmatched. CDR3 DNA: TGTGCCAGTAGTCCCGACAGGGGAGCTGAAGCTTTCTTT. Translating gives CASSPDRGAEAFF.

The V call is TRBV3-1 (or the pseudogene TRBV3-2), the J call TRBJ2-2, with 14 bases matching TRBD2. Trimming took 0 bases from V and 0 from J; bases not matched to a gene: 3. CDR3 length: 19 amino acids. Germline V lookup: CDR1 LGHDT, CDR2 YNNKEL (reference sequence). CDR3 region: CASSQEGLAGAANTGELFF. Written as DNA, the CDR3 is TGTGCCAGCAGCCAAGAGGGACTAGCGGGGGCCGCGAACACCGGGGAGCTGTTTTTT.

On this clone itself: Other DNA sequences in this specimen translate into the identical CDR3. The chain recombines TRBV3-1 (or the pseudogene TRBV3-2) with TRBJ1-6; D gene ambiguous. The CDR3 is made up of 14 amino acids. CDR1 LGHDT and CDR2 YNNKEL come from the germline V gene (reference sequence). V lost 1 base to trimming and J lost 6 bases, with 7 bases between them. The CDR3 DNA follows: TGTGCCAGCAGCCAAGGTCAGTCTAATTCACCCCTCCACTTT. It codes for CASSQGQSNSPLHF.

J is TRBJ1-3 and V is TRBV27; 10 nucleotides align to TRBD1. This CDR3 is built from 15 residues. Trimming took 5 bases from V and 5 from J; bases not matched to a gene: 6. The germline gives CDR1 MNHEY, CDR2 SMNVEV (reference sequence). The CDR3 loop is CASSPGTGERNTIYF. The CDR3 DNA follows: TGTGCCAGCAGTCCCGGGACAGGGGAACGAAACACCATATATTTT.

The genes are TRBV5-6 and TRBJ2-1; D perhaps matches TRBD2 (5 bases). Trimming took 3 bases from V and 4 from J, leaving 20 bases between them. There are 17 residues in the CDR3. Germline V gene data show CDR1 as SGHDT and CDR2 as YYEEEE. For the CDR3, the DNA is TGTGCCAGCAGCTCCCTCGATGGAGGTTTGTCGTACAATGAGCAGTTCTTC. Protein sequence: CASSSLDGGLSYNEQFF. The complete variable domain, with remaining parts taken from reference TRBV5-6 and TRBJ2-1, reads DAGVTQSPTHLIKTRGQQVTLRCSPKSGHDTVSWYQQALGQGPQFIFQYYEEEERQRGNFPDRFSGHQFPNYSSELNVNALLLGDSALYLCASSSLDGGLSYNEQFFGPGTRLTVL.

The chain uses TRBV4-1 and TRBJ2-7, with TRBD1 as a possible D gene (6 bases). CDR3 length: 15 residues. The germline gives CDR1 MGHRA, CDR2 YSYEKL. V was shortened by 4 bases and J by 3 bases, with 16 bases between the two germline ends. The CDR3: CASSRAGTNNYEQYF. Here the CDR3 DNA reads TGCGCCAGCAGCCGAGCCGGGACAAACAACTACGAGCAGTACTTC.

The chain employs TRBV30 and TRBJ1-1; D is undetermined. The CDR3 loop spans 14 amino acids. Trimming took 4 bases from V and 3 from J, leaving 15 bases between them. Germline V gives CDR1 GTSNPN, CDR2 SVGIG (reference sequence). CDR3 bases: TGTGCCTGGAACACCCTAGAAGGTTACACTGAAGCTTTCTTT. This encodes CAWNTLEGYTEAFF.

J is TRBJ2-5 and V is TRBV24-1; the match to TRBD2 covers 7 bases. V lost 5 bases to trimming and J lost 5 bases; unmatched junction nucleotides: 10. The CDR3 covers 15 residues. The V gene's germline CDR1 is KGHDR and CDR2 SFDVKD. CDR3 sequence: CATSVAGVNRETQYF. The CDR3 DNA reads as TGTGCCACCAGTGTGGCGGGAGTTAATAGGGAGACCCAGTACTTC.

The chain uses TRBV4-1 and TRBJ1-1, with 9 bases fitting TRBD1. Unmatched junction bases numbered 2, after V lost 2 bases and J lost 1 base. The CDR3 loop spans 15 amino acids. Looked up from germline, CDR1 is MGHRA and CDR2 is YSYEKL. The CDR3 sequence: CASSQPDRGNTEAFF. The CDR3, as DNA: TGCGCCAGCAGCCAACCGGACAGGGGGAACACTGAAGCTTTCTTT.

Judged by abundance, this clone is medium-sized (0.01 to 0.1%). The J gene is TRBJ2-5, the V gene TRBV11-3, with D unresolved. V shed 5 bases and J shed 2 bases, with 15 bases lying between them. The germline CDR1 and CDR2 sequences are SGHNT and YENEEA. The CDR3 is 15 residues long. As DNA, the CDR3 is TGTGCCAGCAGCCCCGTCATGTCGGTTCAAGAGACCCAGTACTTC. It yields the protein CASSPVMSVQETQYF.

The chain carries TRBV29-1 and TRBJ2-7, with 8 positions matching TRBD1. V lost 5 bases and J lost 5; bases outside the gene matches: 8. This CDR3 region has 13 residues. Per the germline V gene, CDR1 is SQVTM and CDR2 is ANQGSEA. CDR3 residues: CSVHRQGINEQYF. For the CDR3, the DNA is TGCAGCGTTCACCGACAGGGGATTAACGAGCAGTACTTC.

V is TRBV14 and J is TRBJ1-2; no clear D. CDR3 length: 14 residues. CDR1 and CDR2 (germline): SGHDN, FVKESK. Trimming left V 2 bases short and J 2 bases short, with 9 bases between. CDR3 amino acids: CASSQLNSNYGYTF. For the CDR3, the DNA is TGTGCCAGCAGCCAACTAAACAGCAACTATGGCTACACCTTC.

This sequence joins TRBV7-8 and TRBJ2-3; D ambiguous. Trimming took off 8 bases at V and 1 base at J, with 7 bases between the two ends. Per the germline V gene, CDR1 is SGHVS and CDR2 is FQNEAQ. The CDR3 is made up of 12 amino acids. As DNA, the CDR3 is TGTGCCAGCGGTGGAGGCACAGATACGCAGTATTTT. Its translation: CASGGGTDTQYF.

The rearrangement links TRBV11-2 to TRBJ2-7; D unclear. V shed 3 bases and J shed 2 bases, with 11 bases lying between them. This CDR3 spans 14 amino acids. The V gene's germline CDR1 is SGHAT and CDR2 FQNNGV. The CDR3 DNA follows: TGTGCCAGCAGCTTCCTCGCTCAGACCTACGAGCAGTACTTC. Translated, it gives CASSFLAQTYEQYF. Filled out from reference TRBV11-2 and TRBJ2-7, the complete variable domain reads EAGVAQSPRYKIIEKRQSVAFWCNPISGHATLYWYQQILGQGPKLLIQFQNNGVVDDSQLPKDRFSAERLKGVDSTLKIQPAKLEDSAVYLCASSFLAQTYEQYFGPGTRLTVT.

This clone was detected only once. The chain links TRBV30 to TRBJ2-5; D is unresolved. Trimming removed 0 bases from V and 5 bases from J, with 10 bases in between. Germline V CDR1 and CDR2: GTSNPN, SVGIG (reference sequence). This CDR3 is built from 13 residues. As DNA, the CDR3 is TGTGCCTGGAGTGTACGGGTCACTGAGACCCAGTACTTC. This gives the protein CAWSVRVTETQYF.

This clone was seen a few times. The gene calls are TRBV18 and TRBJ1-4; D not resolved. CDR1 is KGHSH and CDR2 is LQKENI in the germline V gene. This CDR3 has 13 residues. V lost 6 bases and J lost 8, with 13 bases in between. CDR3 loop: CASSDRGKEKLFF. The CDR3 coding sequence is TGTGCCAGCTCGGACCGGGGTAAAGAAAAACTGTTTTTT.